This paragraph reports one TCR beta chain. Its antigen specificity is not known. Base qualities are not at hand, and no much larger clone is one base apart. Explained via the paper, the treatment or condition label denotes: live attenuated yellow fever vaccine strain. Two biological replicates of bulk PBMCs were collected at each blood-draw timepoint. A standard Ficoll-Paque protocol was used to isolate PBMCs from peripheral blood. TriZol was used to extract RNA from bulk PBMCs, CD4 and CD8 fractions, and dextramer-positive and dextramer-negative fractions. From a lookup of the germline V gene, CDR1 and CDR2 are LGHNA and YNFKEQ. Inclusive of the bounding cysteine and phenylalanine, the CDR3 is 15 residues long. The sequence is cut down to CDR3 DNA, 45 bases in frame from base 1. V and J lose 0 bases and 1 base, and a span of 9 bases separates them. This specimen comes from a study of T cells after yellow fever vaccination (dated by TCRdb to the late 2010s). At the level of the whole study: The SMART-Seq v4 Ultra Low Input RNA kit was used to prepare libraries from fractions with low cell numbers. Two healthy male donors, one aged 18 to 30 and one aged 30 to 40 years, made up the cohort. Blood was drawn at multiple timepoints before and after primary and secondary immunization, with bulk PBMC replicates and cell subsets isolated. To follow T-cell clones before and after both primary and booster YFV17D yellow fever vaccination, bulk TCR alpha and beta repertoires underwent longitudinal sequencing. General study outcomes and caveats: The secondary T-cell response was weaker than the primary response but faster, peaking on day 5 instead of day 15. A small fraction of clonotypes appeared in both the CD4 and CD8 compartments, likely as a result of convergent recombination. The study included only a couple of donors, which limits how far the findings can be generalized. Most clones expanded after primary vaccination (around 96% of CD4 and around nine tenths of CD8) were re-detected after the booster, suggesting that broad memory maintenance occurred. Because abundant contaminating clonotypes from the bulk population could be contained in FACS-sorted repertoires, computational filtering was required.

TCR cDNA was synthesized by 5'RACE template switching, through which a universal primer site and unique molecular identifiers were introduced. cDNA synthesis was primed from both the TCR alpha and TCR beta constant segments. Libraries were amplified in two PCR steps, with sample barcodes and sequencing adapters added in the second step. Sequencing of libraries was done on Illumina HiSeq 2500 (2x100 bp) or NovaSeq (2x150 bp). Concerning the study's data processing: MIGEC handled demultiplexing of reads and collapsing into UMI consensus sequences, while MiXCR performed V(D)J alignment. Vaccine-responding clonotypes were identified with edgeR using replicate PBMC samples, with FDR below 0.01 and a log2 fold change above 5 up to day 15 being required. CD4 or CD8 identity was assigned to each bulk clonotype according to whether the clonotype was present at higher abundance in the sequenced CD4 repertoire or the sequenced CD8 repertoire. TCRdb ran its own pipeline on the public reads, namely fastp trimming at Q25 and MiXCR clone calling, and kept in-frame beta chains. Every CDR3 protein is listed once, alongside the most common genes and DNA of its rows. The V and J calls were determined by TCRdb, not by the authors. The sample profile shows roughly 310,000 distinct CDR3 sequences; about 8.7% of them were found once. In total, the top ten clones hold more than 15% of the sample.

Sequences were derived from PBMCs, sampled on the day of the first yellow fever vaccination. The chain was built from TRBV4-2 and TRBJ1-1, with a tentative D gene TRBD1 over 5 matching bases. The receptor's source is a man aged 18 to 29 who received the YFV17D yellow fever vaccine. The nucleotide sequence reads as follows: TGTGCCAGCAGCCAAGAGCGGGGGGAGAACACTGAAGCTTTCTTT. Its amino acids are CASSQERGENTEAFF.